This TCR beta chain comes out of a study of blood T cell repertoires in COVID-19. About the research overall: COVID-19 samples, acute and convalescent, were from the United States, Italy and Spain. T cells, B-cell-depleted T cells, or PBMCs provided the cDNA or gDNA that served as material.

As processed by the authors: Amplification of reference gene primers provided the estimated nucleated cell counts. Generated by immunoSEQ multiplex PCR, the TCRdb table keeps only in-frame clones and is missing some. V and J calls plus clone size are reproduced from that table; the DNA served to infer D and trimming. The sample contains under 250,000 clones, about 85% of which appear only once. Germline V gives CDR1 LNHDA, CDR2 SQIVND (reference sequence). The CDR3 runs to 15 residues. With V trimmed by 5 bases and J by 3 bases, 7 bases remained unmatched. The rearrangement uses TRBV19 and TRBJ2-3, with 8 bases identical to TRBD2. The clonotype originates from a woman between 40 and 50 years old with COVID-19, enrolled during active disease. The source material was peripheral blood. CDR3 protein: CASSDQRGFTDTQYF. The CDR3 nucleotides read TGTGCCAGTAGTGATCAGCGGGGGTTTACAGATACGCAGTATTTT.